This record looks at one TCR beta chain sequence and its context. This clonotype was recorded many times. The clone's antigen remains unknown. No base quality information exists; no much larger clone differs at one position. The library was generated by 5' RACE. TCRdb names Illumina HiSeq 2500 as the instrument used. A second about 7 to 12 cycle PCR used a sample-barcoded 5' primer and a J-beta primer mix. Each TCR beta cDNA molecule received a unique molecular identifier from a template-switch 5' adaptor carrying 12 random nucleotides. Each sample yielded at least 2.5 million CDR3-containing paired-end reads. The Mint cDNA synthesis kit, primed by a TRBC-specific oligonucleotide, was used to synthesize first-strand cDNA from all RNA. Following uracil-DNA glycosylase treatment, a first 18-cycle PCR with universal primers M1SS and BC2_uni_R was performed on all cDNA. The authors processed their data as follows. Normalization of each sample was performed by random selection of 1 million high-quality reads, each carrying a distinct molecular identifier. Reads sharing molecular identifiers were discarded rather than binned into consensus sequences. CDR3 identification, clonotype clustering and error correction used MiTCR with a Q25 quality threshold and the strictest error-elimination algorithm. A nonparametric unseen species model with Euler transformation was used to estimate lower-bound total TCR beta diversity. TCRdb took the public reads, trimmed them with fastp at Q25, ran MiXCR for clone calling and kept in-frame beta chains. Each entry is one CDR3 protein sequence, shown with its most common DNA and genes. TCRdb assigned the V and J calls; the authors' analysis was not used. The sample profile shows around 1,600,000 distinct CDR3 sequences; approximately 42% of them were found once. The top ten constitute under 5% of the sample.

Systemically healthy Caucasian individuals from Russia, around 39 in total and aged about 6 to 100 years, were included as donors. Each donor gave about 9.7 milliliters of peripheral blood, drawn into EDTA-treated Vacutainer tubes. PBMCs were isolated by Ficoll-Paque density-gradient centrifugation, with at least 6 million obtained per sample. Trizol reagent was used to extract total RNA from PBMCs, with at least 5.5 micrograms per sample. The percentages of naive CD45RAhigh/CD27high T cells were determined by flow cytometry on a PBMC aliquot from every donor. The germline V gene provides CDR1 SGHTA and CDR2 FQGNSA. V is cut back by 2 bases and J by 2 bases, with 3 bases in the junction unmatched. Its CDR3 holds 14 amino acids, cysteine through phenylalanine. Only the CDR3 region is kept as DNA, spanning 42 bases read in frame from base 1. The sample belongs to a study of blood T cells in healthy people across ages (dated by TCRdb to between 2014 and 2017). A note on the overall study: In model experiments, roughly one uniquely barcoded TCR beta cDNA molecule per two T cells was captured by template switching. Using deep sequencing normalized with unique cDNA molecular identifiers, the study measured how TCR beta repertoire diversity changes with age. The donors were divided into four age groups: young (average approximately 17 years), middle-aged (approximately 41), aged (under 70) and long-lived (roughly 82). To avoid experimental bias, donors of different ages were distributed randomly across sequencing lanes. For two donors (one aged 18 to 30 and one aged 80 or older), the study analyzed two additional independent replicas of 1 million unique cDNA reads from the same blood draw. The study at large found these results: Because profiling used bulk unsorted PBMCs, naive and antigen-experienced compartments could not be compared conclusively. Observed TCR beta diversity per million T cells fell roughly linearly with age, and a significant reduction was already apparent by age roughly 41. Observed TCR beta diversity correlated strongly with the percentage of naive T cells measured by flow cytometry. Total diversity estimates from one million sequenced T cells were considered lower bounds and underestimates. Compared with the aged group, more naive CD4+ T cells, fewer expanded clones and increased TCR diversity were shown by the long-lived group, suggesting age selection. Because the CMV infection status of the donors was unknown, age-related changes in expanded clonotypes may potentially have been confounded.

The sequencing input was blood. This TCR was recovered from a woman under 30 in good health. The chain is encoded by TRBV7-2 joined to TRBJ2-7; 7 bases in the junction line up with TRBD1. In nucleotide form, the sequence is TGTGCCAGCAGCTTACCGGGACAGACCTACGAGCAGTACTTC. Translated, it reads CASSLPGQTYEQYF.